The rows below give T cell receptor beta chains drawn from one sample of a study of T cells after yellow fever vaccination. Each CDR3 protein is one row after TCRdb ran MiXCR on the 5' RACE reads. The sample comprises about 320,000 distinct CDR3 sequences, about 4.5% of which are singletons, and approximately 20% rests with the top ten. The specimen was PBMCs, collected 15 days after the yellow fever booster vaccination. The source is a man between 18 and 29 years old who received the YFV17D yellow fever vaccine. Both conserved end residues are part of each CDR3. The D gene is left open where the match is weak. A clone size is listed for some rows: how often the clone was seen (once, few, many), or a class if it is expanded.

TRBV14	.	few	TRBJ2-3	TGTGCCAGCAGCCAGAGGCCCGGCGGGGCCGCTACGCAGTATTTT	CASSQRPGGAATQYF
TRBV5-1	TRBD2	many	TRBJ2-3	TGCGCCAGCGGTCCGGGACTAGCGGGGACAGATACGCAGTATTTT	CASGPGLAGTDTQYF
TRBV29-1	TRBD1	many	TRBJ2-1	TGCAGCGTAAATACAGGGGTCGGGGAGCAGTTCTTC	CSVNTGVGEQFF
TRBV12-3/TRBV12-4	.	many	TRBJ1-2	TGTGCCAGCAGTCTTCGGGGTGGTGGCTACACCTTC	CASSLRGGGYTF
TRBV6-2/TRBV6-3	.	many	TRBJ1-1	TGTGCCAGCAACGCTCGAGGGAGGTACATGAACACTGAAGCTTTCTTT	CASNARGRYMNTEAFF
TRBV7-9	.	many	TRBJ1-3	TGTGCCAGCAGCCTAGGGGCAGGGGCTGGAAACACCATATATTTT	CASSLGAGAGNTIYF
TRBV10-3	TRBD1	few	TRBJ1-2	TGTGCCATCACCCAAAGGACAGGGGGCTTCAACTATGGCTACACCTTC	CAITQRTGGFNYGYTF
TRBV10-3	.	many	TRBJ1-1	TGTGCCATCAGTGACCCTAGTCGGCAGAACACTGAAGCTTTCTTT	CAISDPSRQNTEAFF
TRBV5-1	.	.	TRBJ2-1	TGCGCCAGCAGCTTGGGGGGGGCTCAAGGTGGTGAGCAGTTCTTC	CASSLGGAQGGEQFF
TRBV6-6	.	many	TRBJ1-4	TGTGCCAGCAGGCCTAACGGTGGGGCGCGAAAACTGTTTTTT	CASRPNGGARKLFF
TRBV7-2	.	many	TRBJ1-5	TGTGCCAGCAGCTTAGCGGGGCGCAATCAGCCCCAGCATTTT	CASSLAGRNQPQHF
TRBV6-5	.	many	TRBJ1-1	TGTGCCAGCAGTGGGGTGGAGGGGATGAACACTGAAGCTTTCTTT	CASSGVEGMNTEAFF
TRBV12-3/TRBV12-4	TRBD1	.	TRBJ1-6	TGTGCCAGCAGCGGGACAGCCAAGTCACCCCTCCACTTT	CASSGTAKSPLHF
TRBV12-3/TRBV12-4	.	many	TRBJ1-5	TGTGCCAGCAGTTTTAGGAGCAATCAGCCCCAGCATTTT	CASSFRSNQPQHF
TRBV6-5	.	few	TRBJ1-1	TGTGCCAGCAGACCCGAGGGGGAAGGAGGGACTTTCTTT	CASRPEGEGGTFF
TRBV7-2	.	many	TRBJ2-2	TGTGCCAGCAGCTTTTTGTTCCCAGGTTCGGCCGGGGAGCTGTTTTTT	CASSFLFPGSAGELFF